The rows below give T cell receptor beta chains drawn from one sample of a study of vaccination and CD4 T cells after COVID-19. Via MiXCR, TCRdb re-called the PCR reads, giving one row per CDR3 protein. This table holds 15,000 to 20,000 distinct CDR3 sequences, about two thirds found once. Their target antigens are unknown. The specimen sequenced was CD4+ T cells from blood, cultured in vitro. The receptor source for this set is a human donor who had recovered from COVID-19. The CDR3 runs from the conserved cysteine through the conserved F or W.

J gene,V gene,CDR3 protein
TRBJ2-2,TRBV2,CASSAKGSEVIAATGELFF
TRBJ2-7,TRBV14,CASSQVAGVIYEQYF
TRBJ1-5,TRBV20-1,CSARTTTGSYQPQHF
TRBJ2-2,TRBV6-2/TRBV6-3,CASSPHRRVNTGELFF
TRBJ2-5,TRBV5-1,CASSYLKDEPMSSKETQYF
TRBJ1-2,TRBV14,CASSTNQGAHGYGYTF
TRBJ1-5,TRBV28,CASSSPSGGGDNQPQHF
TRBJ2-1,TRBV28,CASSSQRNEQFF
TRBJ1-2,TRBV7-2,CASSLTGTDGYTF
TRBJ2-3,TRBV29-1,CSVDRLVADTQYF
TRBJ1-5,TRBV28,CASSGGWGDSNQPQHF
TRBJ2-7,TRBV5-4,CASSLGGGSLYEQYF
TRBJ2-4,TRBV28,CASRFRDRAKNIQYF
TRBJ1-2,TRBV6-2/TRBV6-3,CASSYLGQIFYTF
TRBJ2-5,TRBV7-2,CASSFGGVQETQYF
TRBJ2-3,TRBV12-3/TRBV12-4,CASSLSPGANTDTQYF
TRBJ1-5,TRBV6-1,CASSPLGSRSNQPQHF
TRBJ1-3,TRBV20-1,CSASLGESGNTIYF
TRBJ1-1,TRBV10-3,CAISESENTEAFF
TRBJ1-6,TRBV12-3/TRBV12-4,CASSRGQFNSPLHF
TRBJ1-2,TRBV6-5,CASSYSPWNGYTF
TRBJ2-1,TRBV6-2/TRBV6-3,CASRAPGLVAYNEQFF
TRBJ2-7,TRBV20-1,CSARDWTSGYEQYF
TRBJ2-6,TRBV11-2,CASSLDWGRSGANVLTF
TRBJ1-5,TRBV7-2,CASSSRTGRVQPQHF
TRBJ2-3,TRBV18,CASSLRTSTDTQYF
TRBJ2-5,TRBV28,CASLGRDPPEETQYF
TRBJ1-2,TRBV7-9,CASSLSFSSGYGYTF
TRBJ2-1,TRBV7-2,CASSSIADFYNEQFF
TRBJ1-5,TRBV6-1,CASSGGQGPNQPQHF
TRBJ1-4,TRBV19,CASSRGALNEKLFF
TRBJ1-6,TRBV20-1,CSARGGSTGPNSPLHF
TRBJ2-7,TRBV6-1,CASRIGTSGSYEQYF
TRBJ1-5,TRBV20-1,CSARESGFSNQPQHF
TRBJ1-1,TRBV20-1,CSARDQLATFF
TRBJ2-3,TRBV6-2/TRBV6-3,CASSYSGWPDTQYF
TRBJ2-7,TRBV20-1,CSATGTSGRDSYEQYF